This TCR beta chain came from a study of cytomegalovirus exposure and HLA in healthy donors (dated by TCRdb to between 2016 and 2019). For the wider study: According to a later analysis, the roughly 130 validation repertoires were produced on the same platform as the 666 repertoires of the first cohort. In addition to the first cohort of around 670 subjects, a separate validation cohort of about 120 different subjects was used. To predict cytomegalovirus infection status, the study combined high-throughput TCR immunosequencing, statistical association of individual TCRs with disease status, and machine learning. The aim of the study was to test whether cataloging public T cell receptors could identify signatures of past pathogen exposure.

The germline V gene sets CDR1 to SGHAT and CDR2 to FQNNGV. The CDR3 runs 16 residues from the cysteine to the phenylalanine. The DNA shown is the 48-base CDR3, in frame from base 1. The germline ends are 17 bases apart after V is trimmed by 1 base and J by 8 bases. Donors formed part of the validation cohort, which comprised 120 subjects and was distinct from the first cohort of 666 subjects. Points the paper makes about the study in general: In the study, some 160 TCR beta chains were listed as associated with cytomegalovirus. The authors suggested that the approach could potentially be generalized to other disease states and immunological phenotypes. The classifier was reported to diagnose cytomegalovirus status with high specificity and sensitivity in both the original cohort and the validation cohort. A later analysis found that TCRs clustered in the first cohort also tended to co-occur in the 100 to 150 validation repertoires, with 90% to 95% of cluster scores above 0. Three of the identified cytomegalovirus-associated TCR beta chains were confirmed in vitro to be specific for cytomegalovirus antigens. All 120 or so repertoires were used to score co-occurrence in the validation cohort in a later analysis, because that analysis had no HLA typing for the cohort. While some public TCRs were present in many individuals, most TCR sequences turned up only very rarely across donors.

Libraries were prepared through the immunoSEQ multiplex PCR assay. Concerning the study's data processing: To diagnose cytomegalovirus status from the catalog of TCR beta chain sequences, a statistical classification framework was built. The table comes from immuneACCESS by way of TCRdb, which keeps in-frame sequences with V and J called. Part of the clones is missing from these tables; in studies checked, under half for an unresolved V gene and the rest for unknown reasons. D and trimming were read from the DNA, whereas the V and J calls and clone size are those reported in that table. In this sample the table shows approximately 190,000 clones, about 79% of which occur a single time. The ten largest clonotypes hold around an eighth of the sample. As concerns this clone: Its antigen is not yet known. No base qualities exist here, and no much larger clone lies one base off it.

The sample comprised PBMCs. The chain joins TRBV11-2 to TRBJ1-4; the D gene is possibly TRBD1, with 5 bases matching. The TCR originated in a woman aged 25-40 years in good health and CMV-seropositive. CDR3 loop: CASSLGRGRSEEKLFF. The DNA is TGTGCCAGCAGCTTAGGAAGGGGTCGGAGTGAAGAAAAACTGTTTTTT.